This TCR beta chain was sequenced for a study of T cell responses to AZD1222 COVID-19 vaccine. Using immunoSEQ multiplex PCR, the repertoire was profiled, and TCRdb retains in-frame clones only, with some absent. The sample lists about 160,000 clones, roughly nine tenths seen once, with 6.9% in the top ten. This CDR3 region has 15 residues. Looked up from germline, CDR1 is MGHRA and CDR2 is YSYEKL. The V end was cut by 9 bases, the J end by 2 bases, with 19 bases between. Here the sequenced sample was peripheral blood, taken on day 0 of AZD1222 vaccination. This TCR came from an adult in good health. The genes are TRBV4-1 and TRBJ2-5, with D perhaps given as TRBD1 or TRBD2 (7 bases each). In DNA form, the CDR3 reads TGCGCCAGACACTGGCCAGGGGGGGAACAAGAGACCCAGTACTTC. Translation: CARHWPGGEQETQYF.